What follows are 24 T cell receptor beta chains derived from one specimen sequenced in a study of blood T cell repertoires in COVID-19. TCRdb's table, derived via immunoSEQ multiplex PCR, lists solely in-frame clones and lacks some. The sample has under 85,000 clones; roughly 87% are singletons. Sequenced: peripheral blood. The receptors come from a man in his fifties with acute or convalescent COVID-19.

The genes are TRBV11-1 and TRBJ2-1; D gene ambiguous. The germline V gene encodes CDR1 SGHAT and CDR2 FQDESV (reference sequence). Between the trimmed V and J ends, which lost 5 bases and 3 bases, there was a span of 11 bases. There are 14 residues in the CDR3. This CDR3 reads CASSPRRVYNEQFF. CDR3 DNA: TGTGCCAGCAGCCCCCGTCGCGTCTACAATGAGCAGTTCTTC.

The rearrangement joins TRBV6-5 to TRBJ1-5, with D maybe TRBD1 (5 bases). The CDR3 extends over 15 amino acids. The V gene's germline CDR1 is MNHEY and CDR2 SVGAGI. V lost 5 bases to trimming and J lost 0 bases, with 11 bases between them. CDR3 sequence reads: CASSTGGSSNQPQHF. As DNA, the CDR3 is TGTGCCAGCAGTACGGGGGGGAGTAGCAATCAGCCCCAGCATTTT.

This rearrangement joins TRBV7-3 to TRBJ1-1, with 7 bases matching TRBD1. The CDR3 is 15 residues long. Losses at the gene ends were 2 bases for V and 1 base for J; bases not matched to a gene: 4. CDR1 is SGHTA, CDR2 FQGTGA, per germline. CDR3 sequence reads: CASSLDGTENTEAFF. CDR3 nucleotides: TGTGCCAGCAGCTTAGATGGGACAGAGAACACTGAAGCTTTCTTT.

The chain links TRBV3-1 (or the pseudogene TRBV3-2) to TRBJ2-6; 11 nucleotides agree with TRBD1. From germline, CDR1 is LGHDT and CDR2 YNNKEL (reference sequence). V was clipped by 4 bases and J by 1 base; unmatched bases: 6. This CDR3 has 18 residues. CDR3 in amino acids: CASSLTRDRGSGANVLTF. The DNA for the CDR3 is TGTGCCAGCAGCCTGACCCGGGACAGGGGGTCTGGGGCCAACGTCCTGACTTTC.

This rearrangement joins TRBV2 to TRBJ2-1; D not certain. V lost 7 bases, J lost 8 bases, and 27 bases lay in between. The germline CDR1 and CDR2 sequences are SNHLY and FYNNEI. The CDR3 runs 17 residues. The CDR3: CASTASAETTGWDEQFF. The CDR3 DNA is TGTGCCAGCACTGCATCGGCGGAGACCACCGGCTGGGATGAGCAGTTCTTC.

This chain uses TRBV10-1 with TRBJ1-1; D unclear. The germline V gene has CDR1 WNHNN and CDR2 SYGVQD (reference sequence). The V gene lost 0 bases and the J gene lost 3 bases, with 8 bases spanning the gap. The CDR3 extends over 14 amino acids. CDR3 region: CASSESPADTEAFF. As DNA, the CDR3 is TGCGCCAGCAGTGAGTCTCCCGCGGACACTGAAGCTTTCTTT.

The chain is built from TRBV4-1 and TRBJ1-5; weak D call: TRBD1 (6 bases). The V gene lost 3 bases and the J gene lost 1 base, with 13 bases spanning the gap. CDR1 is MGHRA, CDR2 YSYEKL, per germline. This CDR3 has 16 amino acids. The CDR3 region is CASSHARDTSNQPQHF. CDR3 coding DNA: TGCGCCAGCAGCCATGCCCGGGACACAAGCAATCAGCCCCAGCATTTT.

The chain has TRBV3-1 (or the pseudogene TRBV3-2) and TRBJ1-5; TRBD1 matches 9 bases. Losses at the gene ends were 0 bases for V and 0 bases for J; bases not matched to a gene: 15. The CDR3 runs 21 residues. Looked up from germline, CDR1 is LGHDT and CDR2 is YNNKEL (reference sequence). The CDR3: CASSQDLEDRGPSYSNQPQHF. DNA for the CDR3: TGTGCCAGCAGCCAAGATCTTGAGGACAGGGGCCCTTCTTATAGCAATCAGCCCCAGCATTTT.

The chain employs TRBV12-5 and TRBJ1-5; a possible D gene is TRBD1 (6 bases). The germline gives CDR1 LGHNT, CDR2 FRNRAP. V was cut by 5 bases and J by 9 bases, with 17 bases left in between. CDR3 length equals 14 residues. CDR3 nucleotide sequence: TGTGCTAGTGGTCCAAGGGGGATACTGCGGCCCCAGCATTTT. Its translation: CASGPRGILRPQHF.

This chain joins TRBV6-5 and TRBJ1-2; D possibly corresponds to TRBD1 (5 bases). Germline assignment: CDR1 MNHEY and CDR2 SVGAGI. V lost 2 bases and J lost 8, with 12 bases in between. The CDR3 extends over 13 amino acids. CDR3 DNA: TGTGCCAGCAGTTACACGGGGGTGAGCGGCTACACCTTC. Encoded protein: CASSYTGVSGYTF.

This chain connects TRBV28 to TRBJ1-3, with unresolved D. CDR1 MDHEN and CDR2 SYDVKM come from the germline V gene. The V gene lost 2 bases and the J gene lost 0 bases, with 8 bases spanning the gap. The CDR3 runs 15 residues. In DNA, the CDR3 is TGTGCCAGCAGTTTACGCGAAAGCTCTGGAAACACCATATATTTT. It codes for CASSLRESSGNTIYF.

V gene TRBV11-2 combines with J gene TRBJ2-1, with 8 bases lining up with TRBD1. With 3 bases clipped from V and 8 bases from J, the junction kept 3 bases outside the gene matches. The germline V gene has CDR1 SGHAT and CDR2 FQNNGV. The CDR3 runs to 13 residues. The DNA of the CDR3 is TGTGCCAGCAGCTTGCAGGGGGCCTATGAGCAGTTCTTC. This codes for CASSLQGAYEQFF.

The rearrangement uses TRBV3-1 (or the pseudogene TRBV3-2) and TRBJ1-2; TRBD1 agrees at 9 bases. CDR1 is LGHDT, CDR2 YNNKEL, per germline (reference sequence). The CDR3 has 15 amino acids. With 4 bases clipped from V and 7 bases from J, the junction kept 10 bases outside the gene matches. CDR3 coding DNA: TGTGCCAGCAGCCCGGGACAGGGCCTCCAGGTTGGCTACACCTTC. This sequence encodes CASSPGQGLQVGYTF.

J is TRBJ1-2 and V is TRBV15; D gene uncertain. CDR1 is LNHNV, CDR2 YYDKDF, per germline (reference sequence). Deletions cut 2 bases from V and 7 bases from J, with 11 bases between. CDR3 length: 13 residues. In DNA form, the CDR3 reads TGTGCCACCAGCAGATCTCCAACAGCTGGCTACACCTTC. As protein: CATSRSPTAGYTF.

This chain joins TRBV19 and TRBJ2-2; TRBD2 matches 8 bases. The V gene end was trimmed by 7 bases and the J gene end by 4 bases; junction bases not matched to a gene: 8. CDR3 length: 15 residues. The germline gives CDR1 LNHDA, CDR2 SQIVND (reference sequence). The chain's CDR3 is CASTGGTRGTGELFF. As DNA, the CDR3 is TGTGCCAGTACGGGAGGGACGCGGGGCACCGGGGAGCTGTTTTTT. Supplemented by reference TRBV19 and TRBJ2-2, the full variable domain reads DGGITQSPKYLFRKEGQNVTLSCEQNLNHDAMYWYRQDPGQGLRLIYYSQIVNDFQKGDIAEGYSVSREKKESFPLTVTSAQKNPTAFYLCASTGGTRGTGELFFGEGSRLTVL.

This clone appeared a few times. J is TRBJ1-2 and V is TRBV3-1 (or the pseudogene TRBV3-2); possible D gene TRBD1, 6 bases. V dropped 2 bases and J dropped 7 bases, with 20 bases sitting between them. In germline, CDR1 is LGHDT, CDR2 YNNKEL (reference sequence). The CDR3 loop spans 16 amino acids. DNA of the CDR3: TGTGCCAGCAGCCAAAGGTCAGATGGGGGCGGTTCTGGCTACACCTTC. Translated: CASSQRSDGGGSGYTF.

The gene calls are TRBV5-6 and TRBJ2-7; 10 nucleotides line up with TRBD1. Germline-derived CDR1 and CDR2 are SGHDT and YYEEEE. V shed 3 bases and J 5 bases; nucleotides not matched to a gene: 8. This CDR3 is 15 amino acids long. This CDR3 is CASSSTDRGRHEQYF. The CDR3 DNA is TGTGCCAGCAGCTCAACCGACAGGGGGCGACACGAGCAGTACTTC.

The chain has TRBV5-1 and TRBJ2-1; 11 bases are shared with TRBD1. Per germline, CDR1 SGHRS and CDR2 YFSETQ. This CDR3 spans 16 amino acids. The V gene end was trimmed by 2 bases and the J gene end by 4 bases; junction bases not matched to a gene: 5. CDR3 nucleotides: TGCGCCAGCAGCTTAATGGGGACAGGGGGTTACAATGAGCAGTTCTTC. It translates to CASSLMGTGGYNEQFF.

The CDR3: CASSVQPAGEYGYTF. As DNA, the CDR3 is TGTGCCAGCAGCGTACAACCGGCAGGCGAATATGGCTACACCTTC. The chain is built from TRBV9 and TRBJ1-2; D is uncertain. Deletions cut 1 base from V and 5 bases from J, with 15 bases between. This CDR3 is built from 15 residues. Germline CDR1 and CDR2: SGDLS and YYNGEE.

The chain combines TRBV6-5 with TRBJ1-6, with D perhaps matching TRBD1 (6 bases). The CDR3 length is 13 residues. CDR1 MNHEY and CDR2 SVGAGI come from the germline V gene. V was trimmed by 7 bases and J by 7 bases, leaving 11 bases between them. The CDR3 is CASTLRGNSPLHF. Written as DNA, the CDR3 is TGTGCCAGCACTCTCAGGGGAAATTCACCCCTCCACTTT.

This chain joins TRBV28 and TRBJ1-1, with TRBD1 matching 11 bases. This CDR3 has 17 amino acids. Germline V lookup: CDR1 MDHEN, CDR2 SYDVKM. Trimming cost V 7 bases and J 0 bases; bases outside gene matches: 10. The CDR3 reads CASISRDRGYLNTEAFF. The CDR3 nucleotides are TGTGCCAGCATTTCAAGGGACAGGGGGTACTTGAACACTGAAGCTTTCTTT.

V is TRBV7-2 and J is TRBJ2-2, with 12 bases that match TRBD2. The V and J ends lost 0 bases and 4 bases, in that order; junction bases with no gene match: 3. The CDR3 consists of 17 residues. CDR1 and CDR2 (germline): SGHTA, FQGNSA. The CDR3 is CASSLAELAGGTGELFF. The CDR3 bases are TGTGCCAGCAGCTTAGCCGAACTAGCGGGGGGCACCGGGGAGCTGTTTTTT. Full variable domain (missing parts from reference TRBV7-2 and TRBJ2-2): GAGVSQSPSNKVTEKGKDVELRCDPISGHTALYWYRQSLGQGLEFLIYFQGNSAPDKSGLPSDRFSAERTGGSVSTLTIQRTQQEDSAVYLCASSLAELAGGTGELFFGEGSRLTVL.

The chain employs TRBV29-1 and TRBJ1-6, with D tentatively TRBD1 (6 bases). The germline V and J ends were trimmed by 6 bases and 0 bases, with 12 bases remaining between them. CDR3 length: 15 residues. Germline values: CDR1 SQVTM, CDR2 ANQGSEA. As DNA, the CDR3 is TGCAGCGTAGCTACAGGGAGCTCCTATAATTCACCCCTCCACTTT. The encoded protein is CSVATGSSYNSPLHF.

This clone has more than one count but fewer than ten. The chain links TRBV19 to TRBJ2-5; TRBD2 agrees at 9 bases. CDR1 is LNHDA and CDR2 is SQIVND in the germline V gene (reference sequence). Trimming removed 2 bases from V and 4 bases from J; junction bases left unmatched: 5. The CDR3 covers 15 residues. CDR3 DNA: TGTGCCAGTAGTATAAATAGCGGGGGTACAGAGACCCAGTACTTC. This translates into CASSINSGGTETQYF.